The 14 T cell receptor beta chains below were found in one sample sequenced in a study of blood T cell repertoires in COVID-19. TCRdb's table, derived via immunoSEQ multiplex PCR, lists solely in-frame clones and lacks some. The sample lists roughly 430,000 clones, 88% occurring once. Sequenced input: PBMCs or T cells enriched from blood (not recorded which). These receptor sequences come from a woman aged 40 to 49 with acute COVID-19.

This clone was observed a single time. The sample holds other DNA sequences that translate to the same CDR3. This chain uses TRBV10-3 with TRBJ2-5, with TRBD2 matching over 8 bases. CDR1 is ENHRY, CDR2 SYGVKD, per germline. CDR3 length: 14 amino acids. V gave up 2 bases and J gave up 5 bases; unmatched junction bases: 4. The CDR3 loop reads CAISEGTSQETQYF. The CDR3 nucleotides read TGTGCCATCAGTGAGGGGACTAGTCAGGAGACCCAGTACTTC.

The chain has TRBV2 and TRBJ1-5; TRBD1 might be the D (5 bases). The CDR3 length is 13 residues. The V and J ends lost 10 bases and 4 bases respectively, with 14 bases between them. The germline V gene has CDR1 SNHLY and CDR2 FYNNEI. The CDR3 nucleotides are TGTGCCAACAGCCGGGACTTTAATCAGCCCCAGCATTTT. This translates into CANSRDFNQPQHF.

The V and J genes are TRBV6-6 and TRBJ1-4; 8 nucleotides line up with TRBD1. J lost 8 bases, V lost 2 bases, and 10 bases had no gene match. The CDR3 totals 16 residues. CDR1 MNHNY and CDR2 SVGAGI come from the germline V gene (reference sequence). The CDR3 DNA is TGTGCCAGCAGTTACCCCTCCGGGACAGGACCCGAAAAACTGTTTTTT. This sequence encodes CASSYPSGTGPEKLFF.

The chain employs TRBV30 and TRBJ1-1; TRBD1 aligns across 8 bases. The CDR3 runs 13 residues. The germline V gene encodes CDR1 GTSNPN and CDR2 SVGIG (reference sequence). Trimming removed 5 bases from V and 1 base from J; junction bases left unmatched: 3. Here the CDR3 reads CAWRRGRNTEAFF. The CDR3 DNA follows: TGTGCCTGGCGCAGGGGGCGGAACACTGAAGCTTTCTTT.

The chain recombines TRBV15 with TRBJ2-7; D uncertain. The CDR3 is 14 residues long. Germline V gene sequence: CDR1 LNHNV, CDR2 YYDKDF (reference sequence). V was shortened by 0 bases and J by 3 bases, with 9 bases between the two germline ends. Here the CDR3 reads CATSRDRFSYEQYF. The CDR3 DNA sequence: TGTGCCACCAGCAGAGACAGGTTTAGCTACGAGCAGTACTTC.

This chain joins TRBV7-9 and TRBJ1-6; TRBD1 matches at 10 bases. The germline V gene has CDR1 SEHNR and CDR2 FQNEAQ (reference sequence). Trimming at V came to 4 bases and at J to 9 bases, leaving 6 bases not matched to a gene. The CDR3 contains 15 residues. DNA for the CDR3: TGTGCCAGCAGCTCGTCGGGGACAGGGGTTTCACCCCTCCACTTT. This encodes CASSSSGTGVSPLHF.

The J gene is TRBJ1-1, the V gene TRBV12-3 or TRBV12-4; TRBD1 matches 7 bases. The CDR3 length is 13 residues. V lost 6 bases and J lost 3; bases outside the gene matches: 4. CDR3 residues: CASSRDRDTEAFF. Here the CDR3 DNA reads TGTGCCAGCAGCCGTGACAGGGACACTGAAGCTTTCTTT.

The V and J genes are TRBV2 and TRBJ1-1; tentative D call: TRBD1 (6 bases). Germline V gene sequence: CDR1 SNHLY, CDR2 FYNNEI. Deletions cut 6 bases from V and 1 base from J, with 9 bases between. The CDR3 extends over 13 amino acids. As DNA, the CDR3 is TGTGCCAGCAGCCTACAGGGGAACACTGAAGCTTTCTTT. Amino acids: CASSLQGNTEAFF.

The chain carries TRBV4-1 and TRBJ2-1; 9 bases are shared with TRBD2. This CDR3 comprises 18 residues. V dropped 0 bases and J dropped 3; count of bases not matched to a gene: 9. Germline V CDR1 and CDR2: MGHRA, YSYEKL. DNA for the CDR3: TGCGCCAGCAGCCAAGATTGGGCTAGCGGGGTTTACTACAATGAGCAGTTCTTC. It codes for CASSQDWASGVYYNEQFF.

The chain links TRBV5-1 to TRBJ2-7, with TRBD1 as a possible D gene (6 bases). CDR1 is SGHRS and CDR2 is YFSETQ in the germline V gene. The CDR3 extends over 12 amino acids. Deletions cut 2 bases from V and 6 bases from J, with 9 bases between. CDR3 nucleotides: TGCGCCAGCAGCTTCACAGGGAGCGAGCAGTACTTC. As protein: CASSFTGSEQYF.

The chain recombines TRBV19 with TRBJ2-3, with 7 nucleotides matching TRBD1. Germline V gene lookup returns CDR1 LNHDA and CDR2 SQIVND (reference sequence). CDR3 size: 15 residues. V dropped 8 bases and J dropped 5; count of bases not matched to a gene: 13. The CDR3 bases are TGTGCCAGTTCTCAGGGAAGGGGGCCGAGAGATACGCAGTATTTT. Translating gives CASSQGRGPRDTQYF. Looking up the rest from reference TRBV19 and TRBJ2-3 gives the full variable domain: DGGITQSPKYLFRKEGQNVTLSCEQNLNHDAMYWYRQDPGQGLRLIYYSQIVNDFQKGDIAEGYSVSREKKESFPLTVTSAQKNPTAFYLCASSQGRGPRDTQYFGPGTRLTVL.

The chain couples TRBV18 to TRBJ1-3, with a weak D call TRBD1 (5 bases). The CDR3 sequence is 17 residues long. Germline CDR1 and CDR2: KGHSH and LQKENI. Trimming left V 2 bases short and J 0 bases short, with 14 bases between. Here the CDR3 reads CASSPNILGPSGNTIYF. For the CDR3, the DNA is TGTGCCAGCTCACCAAATATTCTGGGGCCCTCTGGAAACACCATATATTTT.

About this clone: At the DNA level, this CDR3 is encoded by other sequences in the same sample as well. The chain combines TRBV19 with TRBJ1-5; D is unresolved. V lost 4 bases and J 2 bases, leaving 12 bases between the germline ends. Looked up from germline, CDR1 is LNHDA and CDR2 is SQIVND (reference sequence). The CDR3 spans 15 residues. CDR3 loop: CASSTGGGGNQPQHF. In nucleotides, the CDR3 is TGTGCCAGTAGTACGGGAGGTGGGGGCAATCAGCCCCAGCATTTT.

The chain has TRBV7-2 and TRBJ1-5; D gene uncertain. The CDR3 spans 15 residues. The germline V gene encodes CDR1 SGHTA and CDR2 FQGNSA. The V end was cut by 1 base, the J end by 4 bases, with 11 bases between. The CDR3 is CASSLGRIPNQPQHF. DNA of the CDR3: TGTGCCAGCAGCTTAGGTAGAATTCCGAATCAGCCCCAGCATTTT.